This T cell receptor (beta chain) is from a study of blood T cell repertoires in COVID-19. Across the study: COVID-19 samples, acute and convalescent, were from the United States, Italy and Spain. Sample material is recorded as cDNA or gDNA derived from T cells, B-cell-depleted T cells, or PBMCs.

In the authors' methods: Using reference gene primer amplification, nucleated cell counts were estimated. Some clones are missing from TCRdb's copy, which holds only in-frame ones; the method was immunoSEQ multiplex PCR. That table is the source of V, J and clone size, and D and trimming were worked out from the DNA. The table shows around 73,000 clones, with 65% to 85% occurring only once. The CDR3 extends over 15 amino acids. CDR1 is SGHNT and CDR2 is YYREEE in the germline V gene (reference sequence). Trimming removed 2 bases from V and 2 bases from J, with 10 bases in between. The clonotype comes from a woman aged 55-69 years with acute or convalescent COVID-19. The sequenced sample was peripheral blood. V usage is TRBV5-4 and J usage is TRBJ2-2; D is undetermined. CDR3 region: CASSFGQTNTGELFF. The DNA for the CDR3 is TGTGCCAGCAGCTTCGGTCAGACAAACACCGGGGAGCTGTTTTTT.